Shown below are 22 T cell receptor beta chains from a single sample sequenced in a study of blood T cell repertoires in COVID-19. TCRdb keeps only in-frame clones here, not all; method: immunoSEQ multiplex PCR. The top ten clones hold roughly 4% of a sample with about 440,000 clones, roughly 89% of them seen once. The sample was peripheral blood. The receptor set was obtained from a woman in her thirties with acute or convalescent COVID-19.

The chain combines TRBV6-5 with TRBJ1-5; D uncertain. Deletions cut 8 bases from V and 2 bases from J, with 16 bases between. The germline V gene has CDR1 MNHEY and CDR2 SVGAGI. The CDR3 runs 15 residues. The CDR3 bases are TGTGCCAGCCTGAACGAGTATGCTGGCAATCAGCCCCAGCATTTT. Translating gives CASLNEYAGNQPQHF.

The chain combines TRBV5-1 with TRBJ2-2, with D tentatively TRBD1 (5 bases). The V and J ends lost 3 bases and 5 bases respectively, with 14 bases between them. Germline loops: CDR1 SGHRS, CDR2 YFSETQ. This CDR3 region has 15 residues. The CDR3 coding sequence is TGCGCCAGCAGCTCGACAGTAAAACTAACCGGGGAGCTGTTTTTT. This sequence encodes CASSSTVKLTGELFF. Supplemented by reference TRBV5-1 and TRBJ2-2, the full variable domain reads KAGVTQTPRYLIKTRGQQVTLSCSPISGHRSVSWYQQTPGQGLQFLFEYFSETQRNKGNFPGRFSGRQFSNSRSEMNVSTLELGDSALYLCASSSTVKLTGELFFGEGSRLTVL.

A single count supports this clone. The chain links TRBV10-3 to TRBJ1-1, with a possible D match to TRBD1 (6 bases). V shed 10 bases and J shed 6 bases, with 15 bases lying between them. Germline lookup yields CDR1 ENHRY and CDR2 SYGVKD. This CDR3 region has 12 residues. The CDR3 nucleotides read TGTGCCACCACAGGGCAGGCTGCTGAAGCTTTCTTT. Translation gives CATTGQAAEAFF.

The CDR3 DNA reads TGTGCCAGCAGTTACGGACAGGGCACAGATACGCAGTATTTT. Its protein product is CASSYGQGTDTQYF. The chain uses TRBV6-8 and TRBJ2-3, with 7 nucleotides matching TRBD1. The CDR3 contains 14 residues. Trimming took 2 bases from V and 1 from J; bases not matched to a gene: 0. In germline, CDR1 is MNHGY, CDR2 SAAAGT.

The CDR3 is CASRKGGVGTYEQYF. The CDR3 DNA follows: TGTGCCAGCAGAAAAGGAGGGGTGGGAACCTACGAGCAGTACTTC. The V call is TRBV14, the J call TRBJ2-7; D might be TRBD2 (6 bases). Per the germline V gene, CDR1 is SGHDN and CDR2 is FVKESK. V was pared by 6 bases and J by 2 bases, with 17 bases between. The CDR3 sequence is 15 residues long.

The chain carries TRBV9 and TRBJ2-2, with unresolved D. The V and J ends lost 4 bases and 7 bases respectively, with 14 bases between them. Germline V lookup: CDR1 SGDLS, CDR2 YYNGEE. The length of the CDR3 is 14 residues. CDR3 protein: CASSPRTYGGELFF. In nucleotides, the CDR3 is TGTGCCAGCAGCCCGCGAACCTACGGCGGGGAGCTGTTTTTT.

The V gene is TRBV19, the J gene TRBJ1-1, with TRBD1 matching over 8 bases. This CDR3 contains 14 residues. Germline CDR1 LNHDA, CDR2 SQIVND (reference sequence). The trim removed 5 bases at V and 6 bases at J, leaving 8 bases unmatched. CDR3 protein: CASSSDRAGAEAFF. CDR3 nucleotide sequence: TGTGCCAGTAGTTCGGACAGGGCCGGGGCTGAAGCTTTCTTT.

This clone was seen just once. The gene calls are TRBV19 and TRBJ2-5; TRBD2 agrees at 15 bases. CDR3 length: 16 residues. The trim removed 4 bases at V and 4 bases at J, leaving 4 bases unmatched. Germline V gives CDR1 LNHDA, CDR2 SQIVND (reference sequence). DNA for the CDR3: TGTGCCAGTAGTACAGGACTAGCGGGGGGGGTAGAGACCCAGTACTTC. It specifies CASSTGLAGGVETQYF.

This clone was seen a single time. Here the CDR3 reads CASSTPLRNEQYF. The CDR3 DNA reads as TGTGCCAGCAGCACCCCGTTGCGGAACGAGCAGTACTTC. This rearrangement joins TRBV11-2 to TRBJ2-7; D not certain. V dropped 5 bases and J dropped 5 bases, with 13 bases sitting between them. Germline-derived CDR1 and CDR2 are SGHAT and FQNNGV. The CDR3 has 13 amino acids.

The V gene is TRBV5-1, the J gene TRBJ2-2; possible D gene TRBD1, 5 bases. Germline V gives CDR1 SGHRS, CDR2 YFSETQ. The CDR3 is made up of 17 amino acids. Trimming took 1 base from V and 1 from J, leaving 14 bases between them. This CDR3 is CASSLMGQVGNTGELFF. The CDR3, as DNA: TGCGCCAGCAGCTTGATGGGGCAGGTGGGGAACACCGGGGAGCTGTTTTTT.

This chain joins TRBV7-6 and TRBJ2-2; 8 nucleotides agree with TRBD2. Germline CDR1 reads SGHVS; CDR2 reads FNYEAQ. The CDR3 consists of 16 residues. V was clipped by 2 bases and J by 7 bases; unmatched bases: 9. CDR3 nucleotides: TGTGCCAGCAGCTTATCAGCGGGGGCGCCGGGCGGGGAGCTGTTTTTT. Encoded protein: CASSLSAGAPGGELFF.

The chain employs TRBV5-4 and TRBJ2-7, with TRBD2 matching 7 bases. The V gene's germline CDR1 is SGHNT and CDR2 YYREEE (reference sequence). J lost 2 bases, V lost 6 bases, and 5 bases had no gene match. The CDR3 has 13 amino acids. CDR3 loop: CASTVRGAYEQYF. CDR3 bases: TGTGCCAGCACCGTCCGGGGGGCCTACGAGCAGTACTTC.

V is TRBV5-1 and J is TRBJ2-7, with 8 nucleotides matching TRBD1. Trimming took 0 bases from V and 5 from J; bases not matched to a gene: 1. Germline CDR1 is SGHRS and CDR2 is YFSETQ. This CDR3 contains 13 residues. CDR3 sequence: CASSLGDRNEQYF. DNA of the CDR3: TGCGCCAGCAGCTTGGGGGACAGGAACGAGCAGTACTTC. Full variable domain (remainder filled in from reference TRBV5-1 and TRBJ2-7): KAGVTQTPRYLIKTRGQQVTLSCSPISGHRSVSWYQQTPGQGLQFLFEYFSETQRNKGNFPGRFSGRQFSNSRSEMNVSTLELGDSALYLCASSLGDRNEQYFGPGTRLTVT.

V usage is TRBV28 and J usage is TRBJ1-5, with 7 bases identical to TRBD1. Germline values: CDR1 MDHEN, CDR2 SYDVKM. This CDR3 has 14 residues. Unmatched junction bases numbered 6, after V lost 6 bases and J lost 4 bases. CDR3 sequence reads: CASSPGGSNQPQHF. In DNA, the CDR3 is TGTGCCAGCAGCCCAGGGGGGAGTAATCAGCCCCAGCATTTT. The whole variable domain, remainder taken from reference TRBV28 and TRBJ1-5, is DVKVTQSSRYLVKRTGEKVFLECVQDMDHENMFWYRQDPGLGLRLIYFSYDVKMKEKGDIPEGYSVSREKKERFSLILESASTNQTSMYLCASSPGGSNQPQHFGDGTRLSIL.

This rearrangement joins TRBV18 to TRBJ1-5; the D gene is possibly TRBD1 (5 bases). CDR1 and CDR2 (germline): KGHSH, LQKENI. Trimming cost V 2 bases and J 6 bases, with 14 bases left between them. The length of the CDR3 is 15 residues. The CDR3 DNA is TGTGCCAGCTCACCAAAGATGGGGCAGGGTCAGCCCCAGCATTTT. Residues: CASSPKMGQGQPQHF.

The chain has TRBV6-5 and TRBJ1-5; 9 bases line up with TRBD1. Germline CDR1 reads MNHEY; CDR2 reads SVGAGI. Unmatched junction bases numbered 1, after V lost 5 bases and J lost 5 bases. This CDR3 is 13 amino acids long. CDR3 nucleotide sequence: TGTGCCAGCAGTCGGGACAGGGATCAGCCCCAGCATTTT. This encodes CASSRDRDQPQHF.

The chain has TRBV9 and TRBJ1-5; D gene uncertain. Germline CDR1 reads SGDLS; CDR2 reads YYNGEE. This CDR3 is 15 amino acids long. The V and J ends lost 0 bases and 6 bases respectively, with 13 bases between them. The CDR3 region has the DNA TGTGCCAGCAGCGTAGACGGTGCTGTGAGTCAGCCCCAGCATTTT. The encoded protein is CASSVDGAVSQPQHF.

This chain uses TRBV3-1 (or the pseudogene TRBV3-2) with TRBJ2-2; 9 bases are shared with TRBD1. With V trimmed by 3 bases and J by 6 bases, 5 bases remained unmatched. CDR1 is LGHDT, CDR2 YNNKEL, per germline (reference sequence). The CDR3 is 15 amino acids. CDR3 residues: CASSHGDRVPGELFF. CDR3 bases: TGTGCCAGCAGCCATGGGGACAGGGTTCCCGGGGAGCTGTTTTTT.

This clone was counted a single time. J is TRBJ1-6 and V is TRBV6-5, with 12 bases that match TRBD1. Trimming took 7 bases from V and 6 from J; bases not matched to a gene: 1. The CDR3 consists of 14 residues. Germline V gene sequence: CDR1 MNHEY, CDR2 SVGAGI. The CDR3 region has the DNA TGTGCCAGCATGGGACAGGGGGCTAATTCACCCCTCCACTTT. This gives the protein CASMGQGANSPLHF.

Note on this clone: Sequence at one end of the junction differs from germline and may be a read error. The chain is built from TRBV13 and TRBJ2-5, with 8 bases identical to TRBD1. The CDR3 runs 15 residues. Germline CDR1 and CDR2: PRHDT and FYEKMQ (reference sequence). The CDR3 here is CASSVNRGREEIQYF. CDR3 DNA sequence: TGTGCCAGCAGCGTCAACAGGGGGAGAGAAGAGATCCAGTACTTC.

The V and J genes are TRBV5-4 and TRBJ2-2; tentatively, D is TRBD2 (7 bases). The V and J ends lost 5 bases and 5 bases respectively, with 16 bases between them. The germline gives CDR1 SGHNT, CDR2 YYREEE (reference sequence). The CDR3 is 15 residues long. The DNA for the CDR3 is TGTGCCAGCAGGCCTCGCGCGGGGGCGACCGGGGAGCTGTTTTTT. Amino acid sequence: CASRPRAGATGELFF.

The rearrangement uses TRBV28 and TRBJ1-2; 8 nucleotides agree with TRBD1. Germline V gene data show CDR1 as MDHEN and CDR2 as SYDVKM. The CDR3 runs to 13 residues. Trimming cost V 5 bases and J 4 bases; bases outside gene matches: 3. CDR3 nucleotides: TGTGCCAGCAGTACCGGACAGGGCTATGGCTACACCTTC. It translates to CASSTGQGYGYTF.